Listed below are T cell receptor beta chains from one sample, sequenced in a study of CD8 T cells in ankylosing spondylitis. TCRdb fed the 5' RACE reads into MiXCR, producing one record per CDR3 protein. The sample lists 700,000 or so distinct CDR3 sequences, around 20% seen once, with 19% in the top ten. The sequencing input was blood, either unsorted or a sorted T cell fraction (not recorded which). These receptor sequences come from a male donor with ankylosing spondylitis. The CDR3 runs from the conserved cysteine through the conserved F or W. A D gene is named only where the DNA matches it firmly. Size is omitted from some rows. Given values are once, few, many or a class for expanded clones.

few	TRBV6-1	TRBD1	TRBJ2-7	TGTGCCAGCAGCCGTCTGGGGACAGGGGTCTACGAGCAGTACTTC	CASSRLGTGVYEQYF
few	TRBV30	NA	TRBJ2-1	TGTGCCTGGATGCCCAGAGACCTTTACAATGAGCAGTTCTTC	CAWMPRDLYNEQFF
NA	TRBV27	NA	TRBJ2-4	TGTGCCAGCAGTGGCAGGGGGGGGGCCAAAAACATTCAGTACTTC	CASSGRGGAKNIQYF
NA	TRBV5-1	TRBD1	TRBJ2-7	TGCGCCAGCAGCTCGGGGGGACAGGGGAGCTCCTACGAGCAGTACTTC	CASSSGGQGSSYEQYF
NA	TRBV4-1	TRBD2	TRBJ2-3	TGCGCCAGCAGCCATGGAGGGCTAGCGGCCAACACAGATACGCAGTATTTT	CASSHGGLAANTDTQYF
NA	TRBV7-6	NA	TRBJ1-3	TGTGCCAGCAGCCCAAACAGGGCTGGAAACACCATATATTTT	CASSPNRAGNTIYF
once	TRBV9	TRBD2	TRBJ2-5	TGTGCCAGCAGCGTAGCAGGGAGGGGTGAGACCCAGTACTTC	CASSVAGRGETQYF
many	TRBV6-1	TRBD2	TRBJ2-4	TGTGCCAGCAGTGGGGAGGGGTCGGCCAAAAACATTCAGTACTTC	CASSGEGSAKNIQYF
few	TRBV12-3/TRBV12-4	NA	TRBJ1-1	TGTGCCAGCAGGGCCCTAAGAGGGGGTGAAGCTTTCTTT	CASRALRGGEAFF
few	TRBV4-2	TRBD1	TRBJ2-7	TGTGCCAGCAGCCAACAGGGACAGCCGAGCTCCTACGAGCAGTACTTC	CASSQQGQPSSYEQYF
few	TRBV20-1	NA	TRBJ2-5	TGCAGTGCTCCCCCCCGGGGCAGCTGGGAAGAGACCCAGTACTTC	CSAPPRGSWEETQYF
NA	TRBV29-1	NA	TRBJ1-1	TGCAGCGTTGAAGATCAGACAGTCCATGAAGCTTTCTTT	CSVEDQTVHEAFF
few	TRBV5-1	TRBD1	TRBJ1-5	TGCGCCAGCAGCCCCGGACAGGGGAAAACGGGCAATCAGCCCCAGCATTTT	CASSPGQGKTGNQPQHF
NA	TRBV7-2	TRBD1	TRBJ1-5	TGTGCCAGCAGCTTAGGTGGGACAGGGTGGAATCAGCCCCAGCATTTT	CASSLGGTGWNQPQHF
many	TRBV7-9	NA	TRBJ2-1	TGTGCCAGCAGCCTGGGAGGTCGTGATGAGCAGTTCTTC	CASSLGGRDEQFF
NA	TRBV10-3	NA	TRBJ1-5	TGTGCCATCAGTGAGGGGGGGGATAGCAATCAGCCCCAGCATTTT	CAISEGGDSNQPQHF
few	TRBV12-3/TRBV12-4	NA	TRBJ1-1	TGTGCCAGCAGTTCCGAGATTAGCACTGAAGCTTTCTTT	CASSSEISTEAFF
few	TRBV5-5	TRBD1	TRBJ1-2	TGTGCCAGCAGCGAGCAGACAGGGACCACATCTCGGGGCTACACCTTC	CASSEQTGTTSRGYTF
few	TRBV29-1	NA	TRBJ2-7	TGCAGCGTTGAAGATCGACGTCAGGGGTATGACTACGAGCAGTACTTC	CSVEDRRQGYDYEQYF
NA	TRBV2	NA	TRBJ2-7	TGTGCCGGAAAACTCGAGGGGAGCACCTACGAGCAGTACTTC	CAGKLEGSTYEQYF
few	TRBV6-1	NA	TRBJ2-7	TGTGCCACTAGGACCCTCGTGGGAGTGGACGAGCAGTACTTC	CATRTLVGVDEQYF
few	TRBV29-1	NA	TRBJ1-6	TGCAGCGTTGGGGACCCAGGGAATTCACCCCTCCACTTT	CSVGDPGNSPLHF
few	TRBV5-6	NA	TRBJ2-3	TGTGCCAGCAGCGGCTCCAGGGGAGATACGCAGTATTTT	CASSGSRGDTQYF
many	TRBV20-1	TRBD2	TRBJ2-6	TGCAGTGCTAGACATAGCGGGAGGGCTGGGGCCAACGTCCTGACTTTC	CSARHSGRAGANVLTF
NA	TRBV3-1	NA	TRBJ2-7	TGTGCCAGCAGCCAAAAAATGCACGGCGAGCAGTACTTC	CASSQKMHGEQYF
NA	TRBV5-5	NA	TRBJ1-1	TGTGCCAGCAGCTTGGCCTCGACCATGAGGGCTGAAGCTTTCTTT	CASSLASTMRAEAFF
few	TRBV4-1	TRBD2	TRBJ2-3	TGCGCCAGCAGTACTAGCGGGGGTACTAGCACAGATACGCAGTATTTT	CASSTSGGTSTDTQYF
few	TRBV6-1	TRBD1	TRBJ2-7	TGTGCCAGCAGAAGGGGACAGGGAAATTTATACGAGCAGTACTTC	CASRRGQGNLYEQYF
many	TRBV6-2/TRBV6-3	TRBD2	TRBJ2-1	TGTGCCAGCAGCTCAGCACTAGCGGGAGATGTGAATGAGCAGTTCTTC	CASSSALAGDVNEQFF
few	TRBV6-1	TRBD1	TRBJ1-5	TGTGCCAGCAGTGGCGGACAGGGCCTCCAGCCCCAGCATTTT	CASSGGQGLQPQHF
NA	TRBV28	TRBD1	TRBJ1-2	TGTGCCAGCAGTTTATTAGGTCTACGGACAGGACGATCTAACTATGGCTACACCTTC	CASSLLGLRTGRSNYGYTF
few	TRBV10-3	NA	TRBJ1-5	TGTGCCATCAGTTTGCGGGAGGATCAGCCCCAGCATTTT	CAISLREDQPQHF
NA	TRBV20-1	TRBD2	TRBJ2-1	TGCAGTGCAAGACTAGCGGGGGAGTACAATGAGCAGTTCTTC	CSARLAGEYNEQFF
NA	TRBV20-1	NA	TRBJ2-4	TGCAGTGCTAGAGAAGCCTTAGCCAAAAACATTCAGTACTTC	CSAREALAKNIQYF
few	TRBV28	NA	TRBJ1-2	TGTGCCAGCAGTTTAGCCACCCGTATTTTGGGCGGCTACACCTTC	CASSLATRILGGYTF
NA	TRBV7-8	TRBD2	TRBJ2-1	TGTGCCAGCAGCCGTACTAGCGGGAGTAGAAATGAGCAGTTCTTC	CASSRTSGSRNEQFF
NA	TRBV13	NA	TRBJ2-2	TGTGCCAGCAGCGCCGAAGGGGGGGAGCTGTTTTTT	CASSAEGGELFF
NA	TRBV10-2	NA	TRBJ1-1	TGCGCCAGCAGTGAAAGGCAGGGGATGATGGCTTTCTTT	CASSERQGMMAFF
many	TRBV5-6	NA	TRBJ2-3	TGTGCCAGCAGCTTGGCGGCCAGGCCCACAGATACGCAGTATTTT	CASSLAARPTDTQYF
NA	TRBV20-1	NA	TRBJ2-7	TGCAGTGCTATAGGACGGACATACGAGCAGTACTTC	CSAIGRTYEQYF
NA	TRBV19	NA	TRBJ2-1	TGTGCCAGTATGGACTGGAAGAGCTCCTACAATGAGCAGTTCTTC	CASMDWKSSYNEQFF
NA	TRBV11-2	NA	TRBJ1-1	TGTGCCAGCAGCTTAGGGACCCAGGGAAGGAATGAAGCTTTCTTT	CASSLGTQGRNEAFF
NA	TRBV5-6	NA	TRBJ2-7	TGTGCCAGCAGCTTGCCACACCGGGAATACGAGCAGTACTTC	CASSLPHREYEQYF
many	TRBV27	NA	TRBJ2-3	TGTGCCAGCAGTTCTAGGGGGGGCACAGATACGCAGTATTTT	CASSSRGGTDTQYF
NA	TRBV2	NA	TRBJ2-7	TGTGCCAGCATTTTAACCTCCTACGAGCAGTACTTC	CASILTSYEQYF
many	TRBV7-3	NA	TRBJ2-5	TGTGCCAGCAAAAACCAAGAGACCCAGTACTTC	CASKNQETQYF
NA	TRBV11-2	TRBD1	TRBJ2-7	TGTGCCAGCAGTCCCGGGACAGGTCCCCGGGAGCAGTACTTC	CASSPGTGPREQYF
few	TRBV25-1	TRBD1	TRBJ2-1	TGTGCCAGCAGTGAATATAACAGGGGCCCATACAATGAGCAGTTCTTC	CASSEYNRGPYNEQFF
NA	TRBV28	NA	TRBJ2-5	TGTGCCAGCAAACAGACCCAAGAGACCCAGTACTTC	CASKQTQETQYF
few	TRBV12-3/TRBV12-4	NA	TRBJ1-1	TGTGCCAGTGGACATTCGAACACTGAAGCTTTCTTT	CASGHSNTEAFF
few	TRBV4-1	NA	TRBJ2-1	TGCGCCAGCAGCCCTCCCCCATTCAATGAGCAGTTCTTC	CASSPPPFNEQFF
few	TRBV9	TRBD2	TRBJ2-1	TGTGCCAGCAGCGTTCCGGGACTAGCGGGAGAAGGCGATGAGCAGTTCTTC	CASSVPGLAGEGDEQFF